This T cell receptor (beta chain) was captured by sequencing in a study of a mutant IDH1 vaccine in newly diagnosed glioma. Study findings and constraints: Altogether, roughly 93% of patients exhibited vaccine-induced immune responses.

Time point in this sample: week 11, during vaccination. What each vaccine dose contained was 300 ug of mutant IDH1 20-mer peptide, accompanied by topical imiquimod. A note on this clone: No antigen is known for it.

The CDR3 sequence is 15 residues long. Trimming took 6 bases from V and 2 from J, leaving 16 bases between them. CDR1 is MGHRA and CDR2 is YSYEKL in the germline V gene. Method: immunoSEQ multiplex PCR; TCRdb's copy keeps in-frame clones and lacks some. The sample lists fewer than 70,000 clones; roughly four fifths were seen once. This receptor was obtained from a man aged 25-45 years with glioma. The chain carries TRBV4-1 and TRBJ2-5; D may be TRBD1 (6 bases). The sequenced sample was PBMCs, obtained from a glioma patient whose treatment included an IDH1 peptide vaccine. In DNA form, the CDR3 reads TGCGCCAGCAGTCGGGACAACGTACGACAAGAGACCCAGTACTTC. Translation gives CASSRDNVRQETQYF.